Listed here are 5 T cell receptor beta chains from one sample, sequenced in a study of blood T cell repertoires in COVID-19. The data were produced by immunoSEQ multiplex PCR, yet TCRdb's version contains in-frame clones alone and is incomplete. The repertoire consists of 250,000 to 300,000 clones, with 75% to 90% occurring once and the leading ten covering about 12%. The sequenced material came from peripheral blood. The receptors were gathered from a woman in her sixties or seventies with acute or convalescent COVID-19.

CDR3 region: CSATGLVEQFF. The CDR3 DNA sequence: TGCAGTGCGACAGGGTTGGTGGAGCAGTTCTTC. V and J are TRBV20-1 and TRBJ2-1, with TRBD1 matching over 7 bases. Germline CDR1 reads DFQATT; CDR2 reads SNEGSKA (reference sequence). The CDR3 loop spans 11 amino acids. V lost 6 bases and J lost 10; bases outside the gene matches: 6.

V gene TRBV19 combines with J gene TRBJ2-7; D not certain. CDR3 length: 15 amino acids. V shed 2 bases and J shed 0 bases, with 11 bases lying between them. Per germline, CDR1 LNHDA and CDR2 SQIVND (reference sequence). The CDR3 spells CASSITGPSSYEQYF. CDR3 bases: TGTGCCAGTAGTATAACGGGTCCAAGCTCCTACGAGCAGTACTTC.

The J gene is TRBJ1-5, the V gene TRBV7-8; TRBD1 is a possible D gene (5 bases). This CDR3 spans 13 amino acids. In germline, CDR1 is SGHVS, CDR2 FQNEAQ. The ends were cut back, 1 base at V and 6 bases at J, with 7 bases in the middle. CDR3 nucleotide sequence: TGTGCCAGCAGCTTAGGGGGCGTTCAGCCCCAGCATTTT. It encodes CASSLGGVQPQHF. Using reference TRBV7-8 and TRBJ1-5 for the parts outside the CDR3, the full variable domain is GAGVSQSPRYKVAKRGQDVALRCDPISGHVSLFWYQQALGQGPEFLTYFQNEAQLDKSGLPSDRFFAERPEGSVSTLKIQRTQQEDSAVYLCASSLGGVQPQHFGDGTRLSIL.

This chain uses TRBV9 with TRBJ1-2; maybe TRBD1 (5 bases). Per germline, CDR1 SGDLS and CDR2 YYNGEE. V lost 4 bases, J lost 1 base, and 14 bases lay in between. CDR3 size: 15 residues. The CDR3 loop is CASSPRVGLNYGYTF. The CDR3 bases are TGTGCCAGCAGCCCCCGGGTGGGACTTAACTATGGCTACACCTTC.

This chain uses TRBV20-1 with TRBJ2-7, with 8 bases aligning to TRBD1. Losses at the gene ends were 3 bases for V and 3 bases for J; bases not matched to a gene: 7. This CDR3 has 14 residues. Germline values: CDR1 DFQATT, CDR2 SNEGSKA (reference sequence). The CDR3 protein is CSASGGTGHYEQYF. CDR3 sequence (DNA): TGCAGTGCTAGTGGCGGGACAGGCCACTACGAGCAGTACTTC.